One sample yielded the 30 T cell receptor beta chains listed below, sequenced in a study of T-cell memory formation after mild COVID-19. A single record per CDR3 protein comes from TCRdb applying MiXCR to the 5' RACE reads. The sample includes nearly 350,000 distinct CDR3 sequences, 10% to 15% of them seen just once. Sequenced material: PBMCs or a T cell subset sorted from them (not recorded which). The source of these receptors is a man between 18 and 35 years old who had mild COVID-19 (a few samples of this study predate the infection). Cell type and time point are not known.

The chain combines TRBV11-2 with TRBJ1-2; D unclear. V shed 3 bases and J shed 2 bases, with 19 bases lying between them. The CDR3 length is 17 residues. CDR1 and CDR2 (germline): SGHAT, FQNNGV. The CDR3 loop reads CASSFVDGQVDNYGYTF. DNA of the CDR3: TGTGCCAGCAGCTTTGTTGATGGGCAGGTTGACAACTATGGCTACACCTTC.

The chain combines TRBV4-3 with TRBJ2-3, with a weak D call TRBD1 (6 bases). The CDR3 extends over 17 amino acids. Deletions cut 1 base from V and 2 bases from J, with 16 bases between. Germline values: CDR1 LGHNA, CDR2 YSLEER. The CDR3 reads CASSQALTGSTTDTQYF. In DNA, the CDR3 is TGCGCCAGCAGCCAAGCTCTAACAGGGAGCACCACAGATACGCAGTATTTT.

The chain carries TRBV7-2 and TRBJ2-3; a possible D gene is TRBD1 (6 bases). V lost 6 bases and J 4 bases, leaving 17 bases between the germline ends. The CDR3 is made up of 15 amino acids. From germline, CDR1 is SGHTA and CDR2 FQGNSA. CDR3 coding DNA: TGTGCCAGCAGATATTCTCTATGGACAGCAGATACGCAGTATTTT. Its protein is CASRYSLWTADTQYF. Complete variable domain (other parts from reference TRBV7-2 and TRBJ2-3): GAGVSQSPSNKVTEKGKDVELRCDPISGHTALYWYRQSLGQGLEFLIYFQGNSAPDKSGLPSDRFSAERTGGSVSTLTIQRTQQEDSAVYLCASRYSLWTADTQYFGPGTRLTVL.

V is TRBV4-1 and J is TRBJ2-3; D call uncertain. The CDR3 has 12 residues. The ends were cut back, 8 bases at V and 3 bases at J, with 9 bases in the middle. Germline loops: CDR1 MGHRA, CDR2 YSYEKL. The CDR3 DNA reads TGCGCCAGCTGCGGACCGACAGATACGCAGTATTTT. Protein sequence: CASCGPTDTQYF.

The DNA of the CDR3 is TGTGCCAGCAGCGGACCCGGGACAGGGAGGTCCTACGAGCAGTACGTC. Translated: CASSGPGTGRSYEQYV. V usage is TRBV6-6 and J usage is TRBJ2-7; TRBD1 matches at 9 bases. The CDR3 runs 16 residues. Germline V CDR1 and CDR2: MNHNY, SVGAGI (reference sequence). V shed 6 bases, J shed 1 base, and the junction held 10 bases outside the gene matches.

This chain links TRBV7-2 with TRBJ1-4; D not resolved. Germline values: CDR1 SGHTA, CDR2 FQGNSA. The CDR3 runs to 10 residues. The CDR3 coding sequence is TGTGAAGGGAATTGGGAAAAACTGTTTTTT. This sequence encodes CEGNWEKLFF.

This clonotype came up a few times. The V and J genes are TRBV6-5 and TRBJ1-5; no definite D call. Germline CDR1 is MNHEY and CDR2 is SVGAGI. The V gene lost 0 bases and the J gene lost 3 bases, with 3 bases spanning the gap. The CDR3 consists of 13 residues. The CDR3 spells CASSYSINQPQHF. The CDR3 DNA is TGTGCCAGCAGTTACTCGATCAATCAGCCCCAGCATTTT.

The J gene is TRBJ1-2, the V gene TRBV7-8; TRBD1 matches at 7 bases. The trim removed 0 bases at V and 3 bases at J, leaving 4 bases unmatched. The germline V gene encodes CDR1 SGHVS and CDR2 FQNEAQ. The CDR3 totals 15 residues. The chain's CDR3 is CASSLASGGDYGYTF. CDR3 DNA sequence: TGTGCCAGCAGCTTAGCGTCAGGGGGGGACTATGGCTACACCTTC.

This clonotype has just a few counts. This chain uses TRBV7-9 with TRBJ2-1, with D possibly being TRBD2 (6 bases). CDR1 and CDR2 from the germline V gene are SEHNR and FQNEAQ (reference sequence). The V end lost 0 bases, the J end lost 8 bases, and 14 bases lay between the germline ends. This CDR3 has 15 residues. Written as DNA, the CDR3 is TGTGCCAGCAGCTTAGCGACTATTAGGAGGGATGAGCAGTTCTTC. This encodes CASSLATIRRDEQFF.

The gene calls are TRBV5-1 and TRBJ1-1, with D possibly TRBD1 on 5 matching bases. The germline V gene encodes CDR1 SGHRS and CDR2 YFSETQ. V gave up 3 bases and J gave up 5 bases, with 23 bases separating them. This CDR3 spans 17 amino acids. The CDR3 coding sequence is TGCGCCAGCAGCTGGGGACCGTCTAGAGGGCGAGATACTGAAGCTTTCTTT. Its translation is CASSWGPSRGRDTEAFF.

This clonotype was detected only a few times. This chain uses TRBV6-1 with TRBJ2-3; possibly TRBD2 for D (5 bases). The V end was cut by 6 bases, the J end by 2 bases, with 15 bases between. Germline V gives CDR1 MNHNS, CDR2 SASEGT. This CDR3 is built from 15 residues. This CDR3 is CASSYRETVTDTQYF. DNA of the CDR3: TGTGCCAGCAGCTACCGGGAAACCGTCACAGATACGCAGTATTTT.

This clonotype has only a few counts. V gene TRBV20-1 combines with J gene TRBJ1-5, with D maybe TRBD1 (5 bases). Germline V gene data show CDR1 as DFQATT and CDR2 as SNEGSKA (reference sequence). This CDR3 comprises 16 residues. V was pared by 5 bases and J by 0 bases, with 17 bases between. The CDR3 DNA follows: TGCAGTGCTGGGGACCCTACTTACTATAGCAATCAGCCCCAGCATTTT. It specifies CSAGDPTYYSNQPQHF.

This clonotype was counted at least ten times. The rearrangement uses TRBV9 and TRBJ2-7; 10 nucleotides line up with TRBD2. Germline loops: CDR1 SGDLS, CDR2 YYNGEE. After removal of 3 bases from V and 2 bases from J, the junction contained 2 bases not matched to a gene. The length of the CDR3 is 14 residues. This CDR3 is CASSESGGAYEQYF. The CDR3 DNA sequence: TGTGCCAGCAGCGAAAGCGGGGGGGCCTACGAGCAGTACTTC.

The V call is TRBV4-1, the J call TRBJ2-3; possible D gene TRBD2, 6 bases. The CDR3 totals 15 residues. Germline V gene sequence: CDR1 MGHRA, CDR2 YSYEKL. Trimming stripped 3 bases from V and 2 bases from J, with 12 bases between. This chain's CDR3 is CASSQTPGDTDTQYF. The CDR3 coding sequence is TGCGCCAGCAGCCAGACCCCGGGAGACACAGATACGCAGTATTTT.

The V call is TRBV6-5, the J call TRBJ2-5; D ambiguous. Germline assignment: CDR1 MNHEY and CDR2 SVGAGI. CDR3 size: 13 residues. Trimming stripped 2 bases from V and 5 bases from J, with 9 bases between. The CDR3 coding sequence is TGTGCCAGCAGTTACGGTGGGGTTGAGACCCAGTACTTC. Translation: CASSYGGVETQYF.

J is TRBJ1-2 and V is TRBV2; D perhaps matches TRBD1 (6 bases). The CDR3 consists of 15 residues. Germline CDR1 SNHLY, CDR2 FYNNEI. V was shortened by 6 bases and J by 5 bases, with 19 bases between the two germline ends. The CDR3 region is CASSAGGGHGYGYTF. The CDR3 region has the DNA TGTGCCAGCAGCGCCGGAGGGGGTCACGGATATGGCTACACCTTC.

The rearrangement links TRBV5-6 to TRBJ1-3; D is perhaps TRBD1 (5 bases). Germline CDR1 reads SGHDT; CDR2 reads YYEEEE. V lost 4 bases and J lost 8, with 19 bases in between. The CDR3 totals 15 residues. The CDR3 sequence: CASSLMRTGRDTIYF. The CDR3 DNA reads as TGTGCCAGCAGCCTGATGAGGACGGGACGGGACACCATATATTTT.

The chain employs TRBV11-1 and TRBJ1-2; 9 bases map to TRBD1. This CDR3 is built from 16 residues. Germline CDR1 reads SGHAT; CDR2 reads FQDESV (reference sequence). The J segment lost 4 bases and the V segment lost 4 bases, leaving 10 bases of the junction unmatched. CDR3 DNA: TGTGCCAGCAGCTCCCGGGACAGGGCCGCCGGCTATGGCTACACCTTC. Its translation is CASSSRDRAAGYGYTF.

This clonotype has only a few counts. V gene TRBV20-1 combines with J gene TRBJ1-4; D remains ambiguous. Germline assignment: CDR1 DFQATT and CDR2 SNEGSKA (reference sequence). The CDR3 length is 14 residues. The V gene lost 6 bases and the J gene lost 2 bases, with 13 bases spanning the gap. CDR3 loop: CSAPDGATNEKLFF. In nucleotides, the CDR3 is TGCAGTGCCCCGGACGGAGCGACTAATGAAAAACTGTTTTTT.

This clonotype appeared a few times. J is TRBJ1-1 and V is TRBV2; D gene ambiguous. The V and J ends lost 3 bases and 5 bases respectively, with 13 bases between them. The CDR3 covers 14 residues. The germline CDR1 and CDR2 sequences are SNHLY and FYNNEI. DNA for the CDR3: TGTGCCAGCAGTGACCAGCGTTTTGAGACTGAAGCTTTCTTT. Protein: CASSDQRFETEAFF.

This clonotype has a handful of counts. The chain has TRBV7-3 and TRBJ2-2; D is unresolved. CDR1 and CDR2 from the germline V gene are SGHTA and FQGTGA. Trimming cost V 5 bases and J 1 base, with 17 bases left between them. The CDR3 runs 17 residues. The CDR3 nucleotides are TGTGCCAGCAGCAGACCCGCAGGTGCCCTGAACACCGGGGAGCTGTTTTTT. Its protein product is CASSRPAGALNTGELFF. Full variable domain (missing parts from reference TRBV7-3 and TRBJ2-2): GAGVSQTPSNKVTEKGKYVELRCDPISGHTALYWYRQSLGQGPEFLIYFQGTGAADDSGLPNDRFFAVRPEGSVSTLKIQRTERGDSAVYLCASSRPAGALNTGELFFGEGSRLTVL.

The chain uses TRBV5-4 and TRBJ1-6; D gene unclear. V was shortened by 4 bases and J by 7 bases, with 12 bases between the two germline ends. This CDR3 contains 14 residues. The germline V gene has CDR1 SGHNT and CDR2 YYREEE (reference sequence). CDR3 in amino acids: CASSPRTPNSPLHF. For the CDR3, the DNA is TGTGCCAGCAGCCCCCGGACCCCAAATTCACCCCTCCACTTT.

This clonotype was seen more than once but under ten times. This chain connects TRBV12-3 or TRBV12-4 to TRBJ2-7; D gene ambiguous. There are 16 residues in the CDR3. Trimming took off 6 bases at V and 1 base at J, with 19 bases between the two ends. The CDR3 coding sequence is TGTGCCAGCAGGCAGGCCCGATACCCCAATTCCTACGAGCAGTACTTC. Protein: CASRQARYPNSYEQYF.

This clonotype has only a few counts. This chain connects TRBV18 to TRBJ1-3; D gene unclear. This CDR3 has 15 residues. Germline loops: CDR1 KGHSH, CDR2 LQKENI. With 0 bases removed from V and 0 bases from J, the gap between germline ends came to 6 bases. In DNA form, the CDR3 reads TGTGCCAGCTCACCACCGATTCTCTCTGGAAACACCATATATTTT. Encoded protein: CASSPPILSGNTIYF.

The chain recombines TRBV12-3 or TRBV12-4 with TRBJ2-1, with 10 bases matching TRBD2. The CDR3 is 14 residues long. The V and J ends lost 7 bases and 12 bases, in that order; junction bases with no gene match: 12. The chain's CDR3 is CASTAGHLAGGQFF. CDR3 DNA: TGTGCCAGCACCGCGGGCCACTTAGCGGGGGGGCAGTTCTTC.

This clonotype was observed a handful of times. The V call is TRBV4-2, the J call TRBJ2-3; D not certain. Germline V gives CDR1 LGHNA, CDR2 YNFKEQ. CDR3 length equals 15 residues. The ends were cut back, 0 bases at V and 2 bases at J, with 9 bases in the middle. CDR3 nucleotides: TGTGCCAGCAGCCAAGACGGGCTAGTCACAGATACGCAGTATTTT. This translates into CASSQDGLVTDTQYF.

The chain employs TRBV19 and TRBJ2-5, with D perhaps TRBD2 (5 bases). V was clipped by 3 bases and J by 2 bases, with 16 bases between them. The CDR3 is 16 residues long. The germline gives CDR1 LNHDA, CDR2 SQIVND (reference sequence). The CDR3 region is CASSIKGRRTQETQYF. DNA of the CDR3: TGTGCCAGTAGTATCAAAGGTCGACGGACTCAAGAGACCCAGTACTTC.

There are a few counts of this clonotype. The chain joins TRBV9 to TRBJ2-3; 7 bases map to TRBD1. The trim removed 3 bases at V and 2 bases at J, leaving 6 bases unmatched. Looked up from germline, CDR1 is SGDLS and CDR2 is YYNGEE. This CDR3 comprises 15 residues. The CDR3 coding sequence is TGTGCCAGCAGCGCGCCAGGGGGATACACAGATACGCAGTATTTT. Its protein is CASSAPGGYTDTQYF.

This clonotype has more than one count but fewer than ten. The CDR3 sequence: CASSLTELAGGVSQYF. CDR3 DNA: TGTGCCAGCAGCCTAACGGAACTAGCGGGTGGCGTGAGCCAGTACTTC. This chain links TRBV11-2 with TRBJ2-5; 9 bases map to TRBD2. CDR1 is SGHAT and CDR2 is FQNNGV in the germline V gene. The CDR3 loop spans 16 amino acids. Trimming at V came to 5 bases and at J to 10 bases, leaving 17 bases not matched to a gene. Full variable domain (missing parts from reference TRBV11-2 and TRBJ2-5): EAGVAQSPRYKIIEKRQSVAFWCNPISGHATLYWYQQILGQGPKLLIQFQNNGVVDDSQLPKDRFSAERLKGVDSTLKIQPAKLEDSAVYLCASSLTELAGGVSQYFGPGTRLLVL.

The rearrangement joins TRBV6-2 or TRBV6-3 to TRBJ1-1; the D gene is possibly TRBD1 (6 bases). V lost 7 bases and J lost 4, with 22 bases in between. Germline values: CDR1 MNHEY, CDR2 SVGEGT. The CDR3 has 16 amino acids. In DNA, the CDR3 is TGTGCCAGCAATACGCTCGCAGGGGCGCCGAGCACTGAAGCTTTCTTT. It yields the protein CASNTLAGAPSTEAFF.